Presented here are 2 T cell receptor beta chains from one specimen sequenced in a study of blood T cell repertoires in COVID-19. Using immunoSEQ multiplex PCR, the repertoire was profiled, and TCRdb retains in-frame clones only, with some absent. The sample comprises under 200,000 clones, over 65% of which are singletons, and about 4.6% rests with the top ten. Input material: PBMCs or T cells enriched from blood (not recorded which). These receptors were taken from a woman in her forties or fifties who had recovered from COVID-19.

This chain joins TRBV6-5 and TRBJ2-1; D is ambiguous. The CDR3 covers 14 residues. Between the trimmed V and J ends, which lost 6 bases and 2 bases, there was a span of 11 bases. The germline V gene has CDR1 MNHEY and CDR2 SVGAGI. CDR3 amino acids: CASSPVRAYNEQFF. As DNA, the CDR3 is TGTGCCAGCAGCCCAGTCCGGGCCTACAATGAGCAGTTCTTC.

The CDR3 DNA sequence: TGTGCCAGTCCAAGGACAGTGAACACTGAAGCTTTCTTT. Translated: CASPRTVNTEAFF. The chain has TRBV6-5 and TRBJ1-1, with a tentative D call TRBD1 (6 bases). Deletions cut 9 bases from V and 0 bases from J, with 11 bases between. The germline V gene encodes CDR1 MNHEY and CDR2 SVGAGI. The CDR3 contains 13 residues.